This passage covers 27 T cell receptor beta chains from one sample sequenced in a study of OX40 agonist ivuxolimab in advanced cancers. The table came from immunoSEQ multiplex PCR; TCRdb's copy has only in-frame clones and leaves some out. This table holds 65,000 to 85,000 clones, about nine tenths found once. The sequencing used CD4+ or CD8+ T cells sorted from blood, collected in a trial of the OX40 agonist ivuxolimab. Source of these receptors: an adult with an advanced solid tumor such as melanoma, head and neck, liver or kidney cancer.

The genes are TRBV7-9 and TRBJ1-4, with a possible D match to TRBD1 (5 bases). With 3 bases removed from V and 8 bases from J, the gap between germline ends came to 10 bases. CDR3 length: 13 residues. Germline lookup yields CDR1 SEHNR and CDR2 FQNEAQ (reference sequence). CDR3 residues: CASSFGGSEKLFF. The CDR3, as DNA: TGTGCCAGCAGCTTTGGGGGGAGCGAAAAACTGTTTTTT.

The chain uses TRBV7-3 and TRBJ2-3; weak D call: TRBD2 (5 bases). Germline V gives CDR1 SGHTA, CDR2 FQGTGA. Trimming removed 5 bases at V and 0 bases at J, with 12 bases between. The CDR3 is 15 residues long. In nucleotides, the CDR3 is TGTGCCAGCAGCCCGCGGACTTCTAGCACAGATACGCAGTATTTT. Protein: CASSPRTSSTDTQYF.

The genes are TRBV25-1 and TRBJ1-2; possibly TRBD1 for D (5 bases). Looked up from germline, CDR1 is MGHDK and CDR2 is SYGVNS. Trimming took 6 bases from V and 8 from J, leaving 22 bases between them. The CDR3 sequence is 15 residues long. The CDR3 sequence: CASRDNGRAVGGYTF. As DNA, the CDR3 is TGTGCCAGCAGGGACAATGGGAGGGCCGTAGGGGGCTACACCTTC.

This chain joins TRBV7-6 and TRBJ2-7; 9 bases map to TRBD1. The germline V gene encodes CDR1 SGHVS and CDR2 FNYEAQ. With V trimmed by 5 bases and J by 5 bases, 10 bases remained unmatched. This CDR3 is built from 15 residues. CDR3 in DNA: TGTGCCAGCAGCCCCCCGGGACAGGGAGTCCACGAGCAGTACTTC. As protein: CASSPPGQGVHEQYF.

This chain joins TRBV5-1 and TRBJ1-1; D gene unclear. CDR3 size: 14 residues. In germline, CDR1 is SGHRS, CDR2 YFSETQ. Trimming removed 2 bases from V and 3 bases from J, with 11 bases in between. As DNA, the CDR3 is TGCGCCAGCAGCTTAGTTGTTGGGGACACTGAAGCTTTCTTT. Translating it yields CASSLVVGDTEAFF.

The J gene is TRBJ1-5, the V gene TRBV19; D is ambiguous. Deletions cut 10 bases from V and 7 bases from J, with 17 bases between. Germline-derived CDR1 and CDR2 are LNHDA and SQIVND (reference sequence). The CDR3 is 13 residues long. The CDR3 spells CATMTRLGQPQHF. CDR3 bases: TGTGCCACCATGACAAGGTTAGGGCAGCCCCAGCATTTT.

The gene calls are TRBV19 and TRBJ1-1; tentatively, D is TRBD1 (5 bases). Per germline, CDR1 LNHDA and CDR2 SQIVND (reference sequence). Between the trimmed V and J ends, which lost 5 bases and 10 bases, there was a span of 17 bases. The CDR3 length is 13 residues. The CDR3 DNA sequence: TGTGCCAGTAGTCTGCAGCAGGGAGTTATAGCTTTCTTT. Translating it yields CASSLQQGVIAFF.

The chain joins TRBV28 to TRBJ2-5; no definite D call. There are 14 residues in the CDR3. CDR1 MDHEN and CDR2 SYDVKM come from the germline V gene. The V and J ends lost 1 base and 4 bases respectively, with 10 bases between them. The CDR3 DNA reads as TGTGCCAGCAGTTTATTTGTAGTCAGAGAGACCCAGTACTTC. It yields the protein CASSLFVVRETQYF.

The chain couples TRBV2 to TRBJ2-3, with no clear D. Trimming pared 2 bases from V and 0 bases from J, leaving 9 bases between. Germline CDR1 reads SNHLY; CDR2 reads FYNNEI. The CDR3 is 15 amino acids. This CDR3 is CASSESALSTDTQYF. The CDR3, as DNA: TGTGCCAGCAGTGAATCCGCGCTTAGCACAGATACGCAGTATTTT.

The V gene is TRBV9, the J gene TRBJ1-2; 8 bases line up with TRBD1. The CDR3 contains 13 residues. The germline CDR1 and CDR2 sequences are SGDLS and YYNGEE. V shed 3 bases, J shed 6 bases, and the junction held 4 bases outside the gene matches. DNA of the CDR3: TGTGCCAGCAGCGCGCAGGGGGCCGATGGCTACACCTTC. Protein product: CASSAQGADGYTF.

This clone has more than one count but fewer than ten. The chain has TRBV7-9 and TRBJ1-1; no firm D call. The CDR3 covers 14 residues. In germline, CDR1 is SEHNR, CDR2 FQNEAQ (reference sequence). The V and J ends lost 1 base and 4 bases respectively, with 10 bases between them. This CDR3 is CASSLEATVTEAFF. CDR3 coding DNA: TGTGCCAGCAGCTTAGAGGCAACGGTCACTGAAGCTTTCTTT.

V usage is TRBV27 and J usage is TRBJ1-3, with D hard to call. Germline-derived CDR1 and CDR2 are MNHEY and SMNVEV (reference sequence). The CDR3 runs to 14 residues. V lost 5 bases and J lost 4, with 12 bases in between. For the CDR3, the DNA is TGTGCCAGCAGTCCGTATCCGAGGGGAAACACCATATATTTT. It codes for CASSPYPRGNTIYF.

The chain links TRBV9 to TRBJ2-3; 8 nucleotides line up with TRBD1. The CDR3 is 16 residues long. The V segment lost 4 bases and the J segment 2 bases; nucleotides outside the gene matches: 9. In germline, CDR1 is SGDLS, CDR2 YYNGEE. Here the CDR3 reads CASSPTGAGLTDTQYF. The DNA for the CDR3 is TGTGCCAGCAGCCCGACAGGGGCCGGGCTCACAGATACGCAGTATTTT.

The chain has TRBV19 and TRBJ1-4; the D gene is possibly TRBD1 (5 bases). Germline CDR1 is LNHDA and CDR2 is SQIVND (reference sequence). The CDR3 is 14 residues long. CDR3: CASSRGRHNEKLFF. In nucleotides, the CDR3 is TGTGCTTCAAGTAGGGGACGGCATAATGAAAAACTGTTTTTT.

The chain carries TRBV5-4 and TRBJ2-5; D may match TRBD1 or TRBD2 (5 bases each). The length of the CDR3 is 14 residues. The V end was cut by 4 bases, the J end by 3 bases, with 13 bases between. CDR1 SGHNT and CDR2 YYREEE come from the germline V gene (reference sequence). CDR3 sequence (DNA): TGTGCCAGCAGCACCGGGGCAGCAAAAGAGACCCAGTACTTC. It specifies CASSTGAAKETQYF.

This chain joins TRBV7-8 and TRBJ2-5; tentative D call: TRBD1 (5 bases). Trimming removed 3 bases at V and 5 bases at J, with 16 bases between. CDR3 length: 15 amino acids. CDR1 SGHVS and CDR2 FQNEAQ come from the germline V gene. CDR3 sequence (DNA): TGTGCCAGCAGCTTTCGGGCAGGGCCCGGGGAGACCCAGTACTTC. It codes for CASSFRAGPGETQYF.

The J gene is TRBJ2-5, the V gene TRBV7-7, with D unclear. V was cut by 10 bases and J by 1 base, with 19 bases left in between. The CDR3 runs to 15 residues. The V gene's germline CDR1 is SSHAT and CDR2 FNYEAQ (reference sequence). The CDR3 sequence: CATGPQRGSQETQYF. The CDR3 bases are TGTGCCACAGGACCCCAGCGCGGCTCCCAAGAGACCCAGTACTTC.

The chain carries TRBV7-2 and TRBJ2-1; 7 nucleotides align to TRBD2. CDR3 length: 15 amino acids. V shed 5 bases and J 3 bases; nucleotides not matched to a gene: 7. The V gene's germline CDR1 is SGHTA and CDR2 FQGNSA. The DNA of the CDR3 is TGTGCCAGCAGCCGAAGCGGGGCGCACTACAATGAGCAGTTCTTC. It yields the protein CASSRSGAHYNEQFF. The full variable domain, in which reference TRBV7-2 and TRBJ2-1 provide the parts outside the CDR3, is GAGVSQSPSNKVTEKGKDVELRCDPISGHTALYWYRQSLGQGLEFLIYFQGNSAPDKSGLPSDRFSAERTGGSVSTLTIQRTQQEDSAVYLCASSRSGAHYNEQFFGPGTRLTVL.

In DNA form, the CDR3 reads TGTGCCAGCAGCCCGCCCGGGACTAGCGGGAGGGCAAGTCAAGAGACCCAGTACTTC. Amino acid sequence: CASSPPGTSGRASQETQYF. The chain combines TRBV13 with TRBJ2-5; the match to TRBD2 covers 16 bases. The V segment lost 5 bases and the J segment 2 bases; nucleotides outside the gene matches: 11. The germline V gene has CDR1 PRHDT and CDR2 FYEKMQ (reference sequence). The CDR3 runs 19 residues. Based on the CDR3 plus reference TRBV13 and TRBJ2-5, the full variable domain is AAGVIQSPRHLIKEKRETATLKCYPIPRHDTVYWYQQGPGQDPQFLISFYEKMQSDKGSIPDRFSAQQFSDYHSELNMSSLELGDSALYFCASSPPGTSGRASQETQYFGPGTRLLVL.

The CDR3 spells CASSVTGTASYEQYF. The CDR3 DNA follows: TGTGCCAGCAGTGTGACCGGGACAGCAAGTTACGAGCAGTACTTC. This chain connects TRBV6-1 to TRBJ2-7, with 7 bases that match TRBD1. V shed 4 bases, J shed 4 bases, and the junction held 10 bases outside the gene matches. The CDR3 covers 15 residues. Germline values: CDR1 MNHNS, CDR2 SASEGT.

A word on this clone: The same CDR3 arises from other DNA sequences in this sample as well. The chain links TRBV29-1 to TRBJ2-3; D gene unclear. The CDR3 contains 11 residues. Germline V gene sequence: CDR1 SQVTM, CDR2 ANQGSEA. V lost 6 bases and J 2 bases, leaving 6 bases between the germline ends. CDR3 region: CSVRPTDTQYF. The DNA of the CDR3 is TGCAGCGTACGGCCCACAGATACGCAGTATTTT.

CDR3 region: CASSLLSGGSGELFF. DNA of the CDR3: TGTGCCAGCAGCTTATTATCGGGAGGGAGTGGGGAGCTGTTTTTT. The rearrangement uses TRBV11-2 and TRBJ2-2; 8 positions agree with TRBD2. Germline V gene data show CDR1 as SGHAT and CDR2 as FQNNGV. After removal of 2 bases from V and 8 bases from J, the junction contained 7 bases not matched to a gene. CDR3 length equals 15 residues.

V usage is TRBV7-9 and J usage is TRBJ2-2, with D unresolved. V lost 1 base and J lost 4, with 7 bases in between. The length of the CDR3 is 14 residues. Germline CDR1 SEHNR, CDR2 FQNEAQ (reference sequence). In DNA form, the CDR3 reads TGTGCCAGCAGCTTAGAACAGACCACCGGGGAGCTGTTTTTT. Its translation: CASSLEQTTGELFF.

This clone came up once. The CDR3 region is CASSFGAGSTDTQYF. The CDR3 bases are TGTGCCAGCAGTTTTGGAGCGGGGAGCACAGATACGCAGTATTTT. V and J are TRBV28 and TRBJ2-3; 7 bases line up with TRBD2. Germline V gene lookup returns CDR1 MDHEN and CDR2 SYDVKM. The junction had 3 bases not matched to a gene; V was cut back by 3 bases and J by 0 bases. The CDR3 consists of 15 residues.

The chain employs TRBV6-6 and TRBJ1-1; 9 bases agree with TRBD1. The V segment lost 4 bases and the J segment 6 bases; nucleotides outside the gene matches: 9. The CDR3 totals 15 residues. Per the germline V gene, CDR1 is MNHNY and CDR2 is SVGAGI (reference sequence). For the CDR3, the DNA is TGTGCCAGCAGTTTACTGGGACAGGGTAGGTCTGAAGCTTTCTTT. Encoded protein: CASSLLGQGRSEAFF.

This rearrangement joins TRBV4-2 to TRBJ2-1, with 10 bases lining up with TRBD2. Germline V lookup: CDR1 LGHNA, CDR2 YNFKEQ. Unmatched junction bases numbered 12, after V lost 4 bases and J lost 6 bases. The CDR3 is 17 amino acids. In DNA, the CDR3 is TGTGCCAGCAGCCTCGGGCTAGCGGGAGTTGGGGTCAATGAGCAGTTCTTC. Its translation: CASSLGLAGVGVNEQFF.

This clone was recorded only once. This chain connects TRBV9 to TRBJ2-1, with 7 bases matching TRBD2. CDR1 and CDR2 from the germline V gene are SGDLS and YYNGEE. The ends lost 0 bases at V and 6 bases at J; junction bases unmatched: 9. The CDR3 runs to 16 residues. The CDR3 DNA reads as TGTGCCAGCAGCGTAGGGGAAGGTCTAGCGGCCAATGAGCAGTTCTTC. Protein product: CASSVGEGLAANEQFF.